The 4 T cell receptor beta chains in this list originate from one sample, sequenced in a study of beta chain features in type 1 diabetes. Of the isolated RNA, all was reverse transcribed, and so the sequenced material was expressed TCRB transcripts. The assay was immunoSEQ multiplex PCR, and TCRdb's table has in-frame clones only and misses some. The sample lists under 400,000 clones, roughly 12% seen once, with about 0.018% in the top ten. The sample comprised naive CD4+ T cells from blood. Receptor source: a young man in good health.

This clone came up a few times. The V gene is TRBV7-2, the J gene TRBJ2-7; TRBD1 is a possible D gene (6 bases). The germline V and J ends were trimmed by 5 bases and 2 bases, with 19 bases remaining between them. The CDR3 is 16 amino acids. From germline, CDR1 is SGHTA and CDR2 FQGNSA. The CDR3 DNA is TGTGCCAGCAGCCGATCGCTAACCGGGACAACCTACGAGCAGTACTTC. Protein product: CASSRSLTGTTYEQYF.

This clone has only a few counts. V and J are TRBV27 and TRBJ2-2; D perhaps matches TRBD1 (6 bases). The CDR3 loop spans 13 amino acids. V lost 7 bases to trimming and J lost 5 bases, with 11 bases between them. Germline CDR1 is MNHEY and CDR2 is SMNVEV (reference sequence). The CDR3 DNA is TGTGCCAGCAATCCAGGGGCGACCGGGGAGCTGTTTTTT. Translated, it gives CASNPGATGELFF.

This chain connects TRBV28 to TRBJ1-4; 7 bases are shared with TRBD1. This CDR3 spans 15 amino acids. After removal of 3 bases from V and 6 bases from J, the junction contained 7 bases not matched to a gene. Germline CDR1 is MDHEN and CDR2 is SYDVKM. The CDR3: CASSFTGVGDEKLFF. CDR3 DNA sequence: TGTGCCAGCAGTTTTACAGGGGTGGGGGATGAAAAACTGTTTTTT.

V is TRBV11-3 and J is TRBJ2-6; D is perhaps TRBD1 (6 bases). Germline CDR1 reads SGHNT; CDR2 reads YENEEA. V was trimmed by 3 bases and J by 4 bases, leaving 10 bases between them. There are 15 residues in the CDR3. Here the CDR3 reads CASSFSGVGANVLTF. The CDR3 nucleotides are TGTGCCAGCAGCTTCTCAGGGGTAGGGGCCAACGTCCTGACTTTC.